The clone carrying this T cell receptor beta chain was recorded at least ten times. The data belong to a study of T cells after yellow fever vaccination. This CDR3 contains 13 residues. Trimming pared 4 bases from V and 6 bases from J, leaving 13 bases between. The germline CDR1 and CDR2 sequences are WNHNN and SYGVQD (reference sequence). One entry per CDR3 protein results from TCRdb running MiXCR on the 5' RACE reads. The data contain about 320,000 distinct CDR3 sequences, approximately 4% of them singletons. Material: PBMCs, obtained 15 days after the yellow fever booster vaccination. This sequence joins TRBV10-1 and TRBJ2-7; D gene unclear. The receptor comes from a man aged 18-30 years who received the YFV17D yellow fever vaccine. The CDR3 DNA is TGCGCCAGCAGTGCCACCCTTCTCCTCGAGCAGTACTTC. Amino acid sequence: CASSATLLLEQYF.